These T cell receptor beta chains were read from a single sample in a study of chemoradiotherapy in HPV16-positive cancers. TCRdb keeps only in-frame clones here, not all; method: immunoSEQ multiplex PCR. The table lists several thousand clones, 75% to 85% of them singletons. This specimen consisted of tumor tissue, obtained from a patient who underwent chemoradiotherapy. Receptors originate from a human donor with HPV-associated anogenital cancer. CDR3s include the opening cysteine and the closing phenylalanine or tryptophan. D genes are given only for firm matches. Clone size is given for some rows only: seen once, a few or many times, or a class if the clone is expanded.

CDR3 length: 15
D gene: NA
J gene: TRBJ1-5
clone size: NA
V gene: TRBV28
CDR3 DNA: TGTGCCAGCAGTTTAGGGTCGGATAGCAATCAGCCCCAGCATTTT
CDR3 protein: CASSLGSDSNQPQHF

CDR3 length: 15
D gene: NA
J gene: TRBJ1-5
clone size: NA
V gene: TRBV5-1
CDR3 DNA: TGCGCCAGCAGCTTCGGGGGTTCTGGCAATCAGCCCCAGCATTTT
CDR3 protein: CASSFGGSGNQPQHF

CDR3 length: 10
D gene: NA
J gene: TRBJ2-7
clone size: few
V gene: TRBV20-1
CDR3 DNA: TGCAGTGCTGGTCTCCACGAGCAGTACTTC
CDR3 protein: CSAGLHEQYF

CDR3 length: 12
D gene: NA
J gene: TRBJ1-2
clone size: once
V gene: TRBV5-1
CDR3 DNA: TGCGCCAGCAGCTTGGCGGGGGGTGGCTACACCTTC
CDR3 protein: CASSLAGGGYTF

CDR3 length: 12
D gene: NA
J gene: TRBJ1-5
clone size: NA
V gene: TRBV4-1
CDR3 DNA: TGCGCCAGCAGCCTTCCCAATCAGCCCCAGCATTTT
CDR3 protein: CASSLPNQPQHF

CDR3 length: 14
D gene: NA
J gene: TRBJ2-7
clone size: NA
V gene: TRBV19
CDR3 DNA: TGTGCCAGTAGTATGTACAAGGCCCCCTACGAGCAGTACTTC
CDR3 protein: CASSMYKAPYEQYF

CDR3 length: 15
D gene: TRBD2
J gene: TRBJ2-1
clone size: once
V gene: TRBV10-3
CDR3 DNA: TGTGCCATCAGAGGAGGCGGGAGATGGGGAAATGAGCAGTTCTTC
CDR3 protein: CAIRGGGRWGNEQFF

CDR3 length: 14
D gene: NA
J gene: TRBJ2-1
clone size: NA
V gene: TRBV2
CDR3 DNA: TGTGCCAGCAGTGAAGTTAGGTCCTACAATGAGCAGTTCTTC
CDR3 protein: CASSEVRSYNEQFF

CDR3 length: 13
D gene: NA
J gene: TRBJ1-2
clone size: NA
V gene: TRBV5-4
CDR3 DNA: TGTGCCAGCAGTTATGACGGGAACTATGGCTACACCTTC
CDR3 protein: CASSYDGNYGYTF

CDR3 length: 14
D gene: TRBD2
J gene: TRBJ2-3
clone size: NA
V gene: TRBV5-1
CDR3 DNA: TGCGCCAGCAACGAGCGGGAGGTGTCGGATACGCAGTATTTT
CDR3 protein: CASNEREVSDTQYF